This T cell receptor (beta chain) was found in a study of blood T cell repertoires in COVID-19. Study background: The origin of the acute and convalescent COVID-19 samples was the United States, Italy and Spain. T cells, B-cell-depleted T cells, or PBMCs supplied cDNA or gDNA.

Generated by immunoSEQ multiplex PCR, the TCRdb table keeps only in-frame clones and is missing some. Of about 24,000 clones in the sample, 86% are singletons; the top ten hold roughly 4.8%. The germline V gene has CDR1 GTSNPN and CDR2 SVGIG (reference sequence). The CDR3 totals 15 residues. V was pared by 0 bases and J by 5 bases, with 6 bases of the junction left unmatched. The sample was peripheral blood. The rearrangement joins TRBV30 to TRBJ2-5; 10 bases are shared with TRBD1. The TCR was taken from a man aged 50-60 years with active COVID-19. Here the CDR3 reads CAWSVGDRGRETQYF. CDR3 DNA sequence: TGTGCCTGGAGTGTAGGGGACAGGGGTCGGGAGACCCAGTACTTC.